The 30 T cell receptor beta chains presented below share a single source sample, sequenced in a study of regulatory T cells in long-lasting Graves disease. Researchers made TCR beta libraries by using iRepertoire HTBI primers and running Arm-PCR on CDR3 regions. TCRdb reprocessed the multiplex PCR reads with MiXCR, giving one entry per CDR3 protein. The sample has about 430,000 distinct CDR3 sequences, roughly 15% seen once; the top ten hold under 9%. Stated time point: newly diagnosed GD, antithyroid drugs for less than 3 months. PBMCs provided the RNA from which the TCR library was made. This sample was shared with a second study, whose subject was T cells in Graves' hyperthyroidism and ophthalmopathy.

Source: peripheral blood mononuclear cells (PBMCs), taken at new diagnosis, from a patient treated with antithyroid drugs. Source of these receptors: a woman aged 40 to 55 with Graves disease.

Regarding this clonotype: A much larger clone differs from this one at a single base, so this may be a read error. The chain is built from TRBV6-9 and TRBJ2-1; 12 bases line up with TRBD2. Germline V gives CDR1 MNHGY, CDR2 SVAAGI. The CDR3 is made up of 21 amino acids. J was trimmed by 0 bases and V by 3 bases; bases with no gene match: 15. This CDR3 reads CASSYSEKGLAGPSSYNEQFF. In DNA, the CDR3 is TGTGCCAGCAGTTACTCTGAAAAAGGACTAGCGGGGCCAAGCTCCTACAATGAGCAGTTCTTC.

This clonotype was seen repeatedly, ten times or more. This rearrangement joins TRBV6-1 to TRBJ2-7; 7 bases line up with TRBD1. V gave up 6 bases and J gave up 3 bases; unmatched junction bases: 8. CDR3 length: 14 residues. Per germline, CDR1 MNHNS and CDR2 SASEGT. The chain's CDR3 is CASRPRGRIYEQYF. The CDR3 bases are TGTGCCAGCAGGCCCAGGGGGAGAATCTACGAGCAGTACTTC.

Ten or more counts support this clonotype. CDR3 protein: CSARETGGGTEAFF. CDR3 DNA: TGCAGTGCTAGAGAGACAGGGGGTGGCACTGAAGCTTTCTTT. The V call is TRBV20-1, the J call TRBJ1-1, with 9 bases matching TRBD1. The ends lost 0 bases at V and 4 bases at J; junction bases unmatched: 3. The CDR3 contains 14 residues. The germline CDR1 and CDR2 sequences are DFQATT and SNEGSKA (reference sequence).

Ten or more counts support this clonotype. The V call is TRBV25-1, the J call TRBJ2-7; 9 bases map to TRBD2. The CDR3 length is 16 residues. V shed 1 base, J shed 5 bases, and the junction held 9 bases outside the gene matches. Germline CDR1 is MGHDK and CDR2 is SYGVNS. CDR3: CASSESGPSGNNEQYF. CDR3 sequence (DNA): TGTGCCAGCAGTGAATCAGGTCCTAGCGGGAACAACGAGCAGTACTTC.

The chain links TRBV12-3 or TRBV12-4 to TRBJ2-2; 7 bases are shared with TRBD1. Trimming at V came to 5 bases and at J to 2 bases, leaving 5 bases not matched to a gene. The CDR3 consists of 15 residues. As DNA, the CDR3 is TGTGCCAGCAGTCCGACAGGGCCAAACACCGGGGAGCTGTTTTTT. This sequence encodes CASSPTGPNTGELFF.

This clonotype was picked up many times. This CDR3 reads CASSEAQSGEQFF. The CDR3 DNA is TGTGCCAGCAGTGAAGCGCAGAGTGGTGAGCAGTTCTTC. V is TRBV2 and J is TRBJ2-1; no firm D call. This CDR3 has 13 residues. Trimming stripped 0 bases from V and 9 bases from J, with 9 bases between. Germline V gives CDR1 SNHLY, CDR2 FYNNEI.

In this sample, this clonotype turned up many times. The chain recombines TRBV11-2 with TRBJ1-1; 8 nucleotides match TRBD1. CDR1 and CDR2 (germline): SGHAT, FQNNGV. V lost 5 bases to trimming and J lost 0 bases; unmatched junction nucleotides: 5. This CDR3 is 15 amino acids long. CDR3 protein: CASSQGQGLNTEAFF. CDR3 coding DNA: TGTGCCAGCAGCCAAGGACAGGGTTTGAACACTGAAGCTTTCTTT.

Note on this clonotype: Being one base from a much bigger clone, this may be a read error. The chain links TRBV6-5 to TRBJ1-1; 7 bases fit TRBD1. The CDR3 spans 14 residues. Per germline, CDR1 MNHEY and CDR2 SVGAGI. CDR3 sequence: CASSYRGRGAETFF. CDR3 DNA: TGTGCCAGCAGTTACAGGGGGCGGGGGGCTGAAACTTTCTTT.

This clonotype has a count of ten or more. This chain links TRBV6-1 with TRBJ1-2, with D perhaps matching TRBD1 (5 bases). The CDR3 is 13 amino acids. CDR1 and CDR2 from the germline V gene are MNHNS and SASEGT. The V end was cut by 7 bases, the J end by 1 base, with 10 bases between. The CDR3 loop is CASKLQVNYGYTF. The DNA for the CDR3 is TGTGCCAGCAAATTACAGGTTAACTATGGCTACACCTTC.

This clonotype was observed at least ten times. The chain uses TRBV2 and TRBJ2-2; D is perhaps TRBD2 (5 bases). The CDR3 covers 16 residues. Germline CDR1 reads SNHLY; CDR2 reads FYNNEI. V was clipped by 5 bases and J by 1 base, with 14 bases between them. The chain's CDR3 is CASSLEGSENTGELFF. Here the CDR3 DNA reads TGTGCCAGCAGTCTCGAAGGTAGCGAGAACACCGGGGAGCTGTTTTTT.

There are many counts of this clonotype. V is TRBV9 and J is TRBJ1-1; possible D gene TRBD1, 5 bases. Germline V gene lookup returns CDR1 SGDLS and CDR2 YYNGEE. This CDR3 has 14 residues. V was trimmed by 8 bases and J by 4 bases, leaving 18 bases between them. The CDR3 loop is CASRPGLESTEAFF. The CDR3 DNA sequence: TGTGCCAGTAGGCCAGGGTTGGAGAGCACTGAAGCTTTCTTT.

This clonotype was picked up a small number of times. V usage is TRBV4-3 and J usage is TRBJ1-5; TRBD1 aligns across 8 bases. V dropped 5 bases and J dropped 4; count of bases not matched to a gene: 4. The CDR3 is 14 amino acids. Per the germline V gene, CDR1 is LGHNA and CDR2 is YSLEER. CDR3 DNA sequence: TGCGCCAGCAGCTACGACAGGGGAAATCAGCCCCAGCATTTT. Protein sequence: CASSYDRGNQPQHF.

This clonotype showed up many times. The chain couples TRBV27 to TRBJ1-2; D not certain. Trimming stripped 4 bases from V and 6 bases from J, with 12 bases between. The CDR3 consists of 13 residues. Germline V CDR1 and CDR2: MNHEY, SMNVEV (reference sequence). In DNA form, the CDR3 reads TGTGCCAGCAGTTCGGGTCTAGAGGATGGCTACACCTTC. Encoded protein: CASSSGLEDGYTF.

Ten or more counts support this clonotype. The chain links TRBV3-1 to TRBJ1-1; 7 bases line up with TRBD1. Looked up from germline, CDR1 is LGHDT and CDR2 is YNNKEL (reference sequence). J lost 4 bases, V lost 3 bases, and 11 bases had no gene match. This CDR3 comprises 16 residues. Here the CDR3 reads CASSQLNRGLGTEAFF. The CDR3 region has the DNA TGTGCCAGCAGCCAGCTCAACAGGGGTTTGGGCACTGAAGCTTTCTTT.

The chain combines TRBV5-1 with TRBJ1-6; the D is unclear. The CDR3 length is 15 residues. The V gene's germline CDR1 is SGHRS and CDR2 YFSETQ. Between the trimmed V and J ends, which lost 0 bases and 7 bases, there was a span of 11 bases. The CDR3 region has the DNA TGCGCCAGCAGCTTGGATGCTACCGCAAATTCACCCCTCCACTTT. Encoded protein: CASSLDATANSPLHF.

The chain's CDR3 is CASSQEGLAETQYF. The CDR3 nucleotides are TGCGCCAGCAGCCAAGAGGGACTAGCGGAGACCCAGTACTTC. The V call is TRBV4-1, the J call TRBJ2-5, with TRBD2 matching 10 bases. The CDR3 spans 14 residues. Germline loops: CDR1 MGHRA, CDR2 YSYEKL. V was clipped by 0 bases and J by 5 bases; unmatched bases: 0.

In this sample, this clonotype turned up a few times. The chain has TRBV7-9 and TRBJ1-5, with D possibly TRBD1 on 6 matching bases. The germline V and J ends were trimmed by 0 bases and 3 bases, with 9 bases remaining between them. This CDR3 region has 15 residues. Per the germline V gene, CDR1 is SEHNR and CDR2 is FQNEAQ (reference sequence). As DNA, the CDR3 is TGTGCCAGCAGCTTAGCTACAGGGTACAATCAGCCCCAGCATTTT. It encodes CASSLATGYNQPQHF.

There are many counts of this clonotype. J is TRBJ2-1 and V is TRBV15, with 12 positions matching TRBD2. V dropped 6 bases and J dropped 6; count of bases not matched to a gene: 15. CDR1 is LNHNV and CDR2 is YYDKDF in the germline V gene (reference sequence). This CDR3 has 18 amino acids. CDR3 in amino acids: CATRDLLIPGLAGNEQFF. The CDR3, as DNA: TGTGCCACCAGAGACCTTCTGATACCGGGACTAGCGGGCAATGAGCAGTTCTTC.

This clonotype was found many times. The J gene is TRBJ2-1, the V gene TRBV27; either TRBD1 or TRBD2 may fit D (5 bases each). Germline values: CDR1 MNHEY, CDR2 SMNVEV (reference sequence). The CDR3 runs 14 residues. V lost 3 bases, J lost 3 bases, and 9 bases lay in between. The chain's CDR3 is CASSFGADYNEQFF. CDR3 nucleotide sequence: TGTGCCAGCAGTTTCGGGGCAGACTACAATGAGCAGTTCTTC.

V and J are TRBV19 and TRBJ2-7; no clear D. From germline, CDR1 is LNHDA and CDR2 SQIVND (reference sequence). This CDR3 spans 11 amino acids. V lost 1 base, J lost 5 bases, and 3 bases lay in between. CDR3 DNA: TGTGCCAGTAGTATAGGGCACGAGCAGTACTTC. The encoded protein is CASSIGHEQYF.

The chain links TRBV9 to TRBJ2-2, with 8 bases aligning to TRBD1. The CDR3 length is 16 residues. Trimming at V came to 3 bases and at J to 5 bases, leaving 9 bases not matched to a gene. In germline, CDR1 is SGDLS, CDR2 YYNGEE. CDR3 sequence reads: CASSAPEDRDTGELFF. The CDR3 DNA is TGTGCCAGCAGCGCCCCCGAGGACAGGGATACCGGGGAGCTGTTTTTT.

Concerning this clonotype: The CDR3 does not end in the conserved phenylalanine or tryptophan, so this is likely a read error. The gene calls are TRBV5-1 and TRBJ2-7; D is possibly TRBD1 (7 bases). The CDR3 length is 14 residues. Per germline, CDR1 SGHRS and CDR2 YFSETQ. The V end lost 0 bases, the J end lost 5 bases, and 12 bases lay between the germline ends. In nucleotides, the CDR3 is TGCGCCAGCAGCTTGGGACAGGGAGGCGACGAGCAGTACTCC. Encoded protein: CASSLGQGGDEQYS.

This clonotype was picked up many times. V is TRBV11-2 and J is TRBJ2-1, with 9 bases that match TRBD2. CDR1 is SGHAT and CDR2 is FQNNGV in the germline V gene. CDR3 length: 18 residues. Losses at the gene ends were 4 bases for V and 2 bases for J; bases not matched to a gene: 12. CDR3 protein: CASSSSGLALKAYNEQFF. CDR3 bases: TGTGCCAGCAGCTCATCGGGACTAGCTTTAAAAGCCTACAATGAGCAGTTCTTC.

This sequence joins TRBV7-9 and TRBJ1-5; TRBD1 is a possible D gene (6 bases). Trimming shortened V by 3 bases and J by 4 bases, and 10 bases separated the two germline ends. This CDR3 region has 14 residues. Germline CDR1 and CDR2: SEHNR and FQNEAQ (reference sequence). The CDR3: CASSFGTMNQPQHF. CDR3 sequence (DNA): TGTGCCAGCAGCTTCGGGACAATGAATCAGCCCCAGCATTTT.

The sample holds many counts of this clonotype. The genes are TRBV12-3 or TRBV12-4 and TRBJ2-3, with 11 bases matching TRBD2. J gave up 1 base and V 6 bases, and 3 bases lay outside the gene matches. The CDR3 is 15 amino acids. In DNA form, the CDR3 reads TGTGCCAGCAGCAAACTAGCGGGGGGCACAGATACGCAGTATTTT. This gives the protein CASSKLAGGTDTQYF.

The J gene is TRBJ2-3, the V gene TRBV20-1; D might be TRBD1 (5 bases). Trimming took off 0 bases at V and 2 bases at J, with 15 bases between the two ends. The CDR3 has 16 amino acids. Germline V gene data show CDR1 as DFQATT and CDR2 as SNEGSKA (reference sequence). Here the CDR3 DNA reads TGCAGTGCTAGAGATCTCAGGGCCCCTCTCACAGATACGCAGTATTTT. Protein: CSARDLRAPLTDTQYF.

The chain has TRBV5-4 and TRBJ1-1; TRBD1 is a possible D gene (6 bases). Trimming cost V 3 bases and J 3 bases, with 15 bases left between them. The CDR3 spans 15 residues. Germline V gives CDR1 SGHNT, CDR2 YYREEE (reference sequence). The CDR3 DNA sequence: TGTGCCAGCAGCTCTTCATTACAGGGCTACACTGAAGCTTTCTTT. The encoded protein is CASSSSLQGYTEAFF.

In this sample, this clonotype turned up many times. The rearrangement joins TRBV7-2 to TRBJ2-5; D is possibly TRBD2 (5 bases). CDR3 length equals 15 residues. In germline, CDR1 is SGHTA, CDR2 FQGNSA. V lost 1 base, J lost 4 bases, and 13 bases lay in between. CDR3 in DNA: TGTGCCAGCAGCTTAGGGGGTCATCGGGGAGAGACCCAGTACTTC. Its translation: CASSLGGHRGETQYF.

The genes are TRBV24-1 and TRBJ2-1, with 10 bases fitting TRBD2. V lost 4 bases, J lost 10 bases, and 12 bases stayed unmatched. CDR1 and CDR2 (germline): KGHDR, SFDVKD. CDR3 length: 16 amino acids. The CDR3 nucleotides read TGTGCCACCAGTGACGCCGGGACTAGCGCTTTTGGGGAGCAGTTCTTC. This translates into CATSDAGTSAFGEQFF.

V and J are TRBV6-2 or TRBV6-3 and TRBJ1-1; a possible D gene is TRBD1 (6 bases). Germline loops: CDR1 MNHEY, CDR2 SVGEGT. Between the trimmed V and J ends, which lost 11 bases and 5 bases, there was a span of 18 bases. CDR3 length: 13 residues. The CDR3 reads CAVAGVGWTEAFF. The CDR3 DNA reads as TGTGCCGTCGCAGGGGTTGGTTGGACTGAAGCTTTCTTT.